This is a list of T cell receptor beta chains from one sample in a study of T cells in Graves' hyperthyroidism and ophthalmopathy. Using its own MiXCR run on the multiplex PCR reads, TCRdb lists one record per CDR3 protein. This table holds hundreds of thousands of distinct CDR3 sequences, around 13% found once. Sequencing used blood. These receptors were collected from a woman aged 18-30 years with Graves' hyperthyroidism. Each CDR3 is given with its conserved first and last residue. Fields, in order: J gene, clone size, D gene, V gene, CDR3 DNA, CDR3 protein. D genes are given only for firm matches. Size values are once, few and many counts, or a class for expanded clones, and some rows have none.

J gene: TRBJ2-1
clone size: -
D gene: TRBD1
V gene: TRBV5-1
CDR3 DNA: TGCGCCGGCAAAGGACAGGTGAGCTCCTACAATGAGCAGTTCTTC
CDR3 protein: CAGKGQVSSYNEQFF

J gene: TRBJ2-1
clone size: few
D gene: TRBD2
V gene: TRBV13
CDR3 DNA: TGTGCCAGCAGTCGGACTAGTGGTTATGGCTCCTACAATGAGCAGTTCTTC
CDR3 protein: CASSRTSGYGSYNEQFF

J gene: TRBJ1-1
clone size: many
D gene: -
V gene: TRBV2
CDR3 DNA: TGTGCCAGCATTGTAGGGGGAACTGAAGCTTTCTTT
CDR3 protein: CASIVGGTEAFF

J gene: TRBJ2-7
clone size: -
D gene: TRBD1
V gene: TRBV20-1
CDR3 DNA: TGCAGTGCTCTCTCCGGGACAGGGGTATACGAGCAGTACTTC
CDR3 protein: CSALSGTGVYEQYF

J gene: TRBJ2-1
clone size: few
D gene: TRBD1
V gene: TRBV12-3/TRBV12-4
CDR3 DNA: TGTGCCAGCAGTAACCGGGACAGCCTATACAATGAGCAGTTCTTC
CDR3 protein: CASSNRDSLYNEQFF

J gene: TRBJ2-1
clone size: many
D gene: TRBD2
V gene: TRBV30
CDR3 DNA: TGTGCAACGGTGGGTATGCGGGAGAGCTACAATGAGCAGTTCTTC
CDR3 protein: CATVGMRESYNEQFF

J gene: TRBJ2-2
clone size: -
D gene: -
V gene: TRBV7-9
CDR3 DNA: TGTGCCAGCAGCGCCGGTTGGGGGGAGCTGTTTTTT
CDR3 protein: CASSAGWGELFF

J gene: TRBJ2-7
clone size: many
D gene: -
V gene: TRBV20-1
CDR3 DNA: TGCAGTGCTAGGGGCAGGGTCTCCGATTACGAGCAGTACTTC
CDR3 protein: CSARGRVSDYEQYF

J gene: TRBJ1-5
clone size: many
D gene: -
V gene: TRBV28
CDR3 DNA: TGTGCCAGCAGTTCGGCAGGCAATCAGCCCCAGCATTTT
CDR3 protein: CASSSAGNQPQHF

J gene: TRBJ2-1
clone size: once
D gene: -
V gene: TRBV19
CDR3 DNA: TGTGCCAGTAGTATCCGGGATCCCTACAATGAGCAGTTCTTC
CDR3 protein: CASSIRDPYNEQFF

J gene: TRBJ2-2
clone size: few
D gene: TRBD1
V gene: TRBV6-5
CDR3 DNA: TGTGCCAGCAGTTACTCCTCCATGGACAGGGGGCGCGTGAACACCGGGGAGCTGTTTTTT
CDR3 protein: CASSYSSMDRGRVNTGELFF

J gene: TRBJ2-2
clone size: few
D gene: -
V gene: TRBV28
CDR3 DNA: TGTGCCAGCAGCCGACTAATTTCAGCCACCGGGGAGCTGTTTTTT
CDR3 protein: CASSRLISATGELFF

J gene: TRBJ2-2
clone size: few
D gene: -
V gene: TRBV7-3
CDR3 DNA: TGTGCCAGCGGGGACCACACCGGGGAGCTGTTTTTT
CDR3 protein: CASGDHTGELFF

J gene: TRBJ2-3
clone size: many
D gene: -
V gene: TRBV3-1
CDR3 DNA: TGTGCCAGCAGCCCCCGGGTCCACACAGATACGCAGTATTTT
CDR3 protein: CASSPRVHTDTQYF

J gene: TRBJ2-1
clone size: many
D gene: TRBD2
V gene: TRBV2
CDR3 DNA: TGTGCCAGCAGTAGCGGGGAATCCCTCAATGAGCAGTTCTTC
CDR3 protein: CASSSGESLNEQFF

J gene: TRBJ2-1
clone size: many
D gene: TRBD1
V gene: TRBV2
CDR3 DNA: TGTGCCAGCAGTGAGATGACAGGGGGTGGGAATGAGCAGTTCTTC
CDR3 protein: CASSEMTGGGNEQFF

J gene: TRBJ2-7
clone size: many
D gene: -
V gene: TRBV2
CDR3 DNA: TGTGCCAGCAGTGAGTCAAGCTTCCCCTACGAGCAGTACTTC
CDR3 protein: CASSESSFPYEQYF

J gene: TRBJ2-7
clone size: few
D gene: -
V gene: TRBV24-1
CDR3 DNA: TGTGCCACCAGTGAACCAGGGGCCTCCTACGAGCAGTACTTC
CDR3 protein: CATSEPGASYEQYF

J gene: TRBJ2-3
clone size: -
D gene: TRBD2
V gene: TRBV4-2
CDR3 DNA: TGTGCCAGCAGCCCCCGGGGCATAGCGGGAGGGAGATGGAATACGCAGTATTTT
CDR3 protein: CASSPRGIAGGRWNTQYF

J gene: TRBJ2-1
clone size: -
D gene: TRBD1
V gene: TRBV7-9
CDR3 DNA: TGTGCCTCCGCTCTAGGACAGGGATTCAATGAGCAGTTCTTC
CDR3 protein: CASALGQGFNEQFF

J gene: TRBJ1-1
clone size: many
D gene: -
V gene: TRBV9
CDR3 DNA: TGTGCCAGCAGCGTACATAGGAGAGGGGGGCATACTGAAGCTTTCTTT
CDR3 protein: CASSVHRRGGHTEAFF

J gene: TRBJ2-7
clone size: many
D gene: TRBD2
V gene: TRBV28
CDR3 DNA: TGTGCCAGCAGTTTACCGTCCGTAGCGGGAGGTTACGAGCAGTACTTC
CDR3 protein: CASSLPSVAGGYEQYF

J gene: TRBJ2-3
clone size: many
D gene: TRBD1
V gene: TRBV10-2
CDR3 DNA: TGCGCCATCGGACAGGGGATTGGGGCAGATACGCAGTATTTT
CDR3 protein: CAIGQGIGADTQYF

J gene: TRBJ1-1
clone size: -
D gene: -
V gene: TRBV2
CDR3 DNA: TGTGCCAGCAGGCTGCCAGACGGCACTGAAGCTTTCTTT
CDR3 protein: CASRLPDGTEAFF

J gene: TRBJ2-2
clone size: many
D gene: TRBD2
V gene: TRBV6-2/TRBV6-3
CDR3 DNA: TGTGCCAGCAGTTACGGCGGGAGGAGGACCGGGGAGCTGTTTTTT
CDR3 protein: CASSYGGRRTGELFF

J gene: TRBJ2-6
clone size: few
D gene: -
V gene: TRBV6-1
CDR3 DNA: TGTGCCAGCAGCCCCATAGCCTATCTAACTGGGGCCAACGTCCTGACTTTC
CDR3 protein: CASSPIAYLTGANVLTF

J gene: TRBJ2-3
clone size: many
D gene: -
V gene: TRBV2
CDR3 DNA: TGTGCCAGCAGTGAAAGGGCGGCAGATACGCAGTATTTT
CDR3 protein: CASSERAADTQYF

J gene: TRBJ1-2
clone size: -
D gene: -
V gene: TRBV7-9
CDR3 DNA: TGTGCCAGCAGCGACCTGGGGGCCGGGTATGGCTACACCTTC
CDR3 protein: CASSDLGAGYGYTF

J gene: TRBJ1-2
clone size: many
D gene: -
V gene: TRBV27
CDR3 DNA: TGTGCCAGCAGCCCCGGGATTAACTATGGCTACACCTTC
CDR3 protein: CASSPGINYGYTF

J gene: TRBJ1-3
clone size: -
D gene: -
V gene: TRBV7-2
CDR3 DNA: TGTGCCAGCAGCTTAGTTCGGGGCAATACCATCATATATTTT
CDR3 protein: CASSLVRGNTIIYF

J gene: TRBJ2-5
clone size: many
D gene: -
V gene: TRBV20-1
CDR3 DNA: TGCAGTGCTAGTAGGCAACCCCAAGAGACCCAGTACTTC
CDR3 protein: CSASRQPQETQYF

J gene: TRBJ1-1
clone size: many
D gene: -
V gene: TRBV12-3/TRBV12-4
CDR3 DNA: TGTGCCAGCAGAAGTAACACTGAAGCTTTCTTT
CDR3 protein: CASRSNTEAFF

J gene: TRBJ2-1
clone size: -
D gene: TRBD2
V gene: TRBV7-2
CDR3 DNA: TGTGCCAGCAGCCACCGGACTAGCGGGAGGTTAATGATCTCCTACAATGAGCAGTTCTTC
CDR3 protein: CASSHRTSGRLMISYNEQFF

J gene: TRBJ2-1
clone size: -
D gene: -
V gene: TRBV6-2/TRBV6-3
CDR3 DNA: TGTGCCAGCAGTTACGACGGGGGAAGGAATGAGCAGTTCTTC
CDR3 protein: CASSYDGGRNEQFF

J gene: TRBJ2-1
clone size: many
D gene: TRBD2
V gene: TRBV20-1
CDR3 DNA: TGCAGTGCTAGAGTCGCTAGCGGGAGGGTTCATTCCTACAATGAGCAGTTCTTC
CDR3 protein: CSARVASGRVHSYNEQFF

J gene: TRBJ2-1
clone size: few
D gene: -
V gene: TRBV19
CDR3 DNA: TGTGCCAGTAGCCCCCAGGCGTTCAGGACCCGAAGCTCCTACAATGAGCAGTTCTTC
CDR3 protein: CASSPQAFRTRSSYNEQFF

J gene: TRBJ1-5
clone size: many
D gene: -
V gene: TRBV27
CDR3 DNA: TGTGCCAGCAGCTCTGCGGGCCTGAATCAGCCCCAGCATTTT
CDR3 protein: CASSSAGLNQPQHF

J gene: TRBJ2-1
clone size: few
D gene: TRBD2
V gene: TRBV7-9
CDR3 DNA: TGTGCCAGCAGCTCAACTAGCGGGAGGGCCAGAAATGAGCAGTTCTTC
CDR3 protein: CASSSTSGRARNEQFF

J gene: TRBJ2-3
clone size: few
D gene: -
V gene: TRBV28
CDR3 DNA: TGTGCCAGCGGGGACAGCGGGAGAATAACAGATACGCAGTATTTT
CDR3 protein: CASGDSGRITDTQYF

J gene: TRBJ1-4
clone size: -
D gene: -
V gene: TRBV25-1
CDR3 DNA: TGTGCCAGCAGTGAGGCCCACAGGGCTAATGAAAAACTGTTTTTT
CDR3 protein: CASSEAHRANEKLFF

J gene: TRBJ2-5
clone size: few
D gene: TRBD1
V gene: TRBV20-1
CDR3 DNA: TGCAGTGCTAGAGACCCTACAGGGGCGTTGGAGACCCAGTACTTC
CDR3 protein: CSARDPTGALETQYF

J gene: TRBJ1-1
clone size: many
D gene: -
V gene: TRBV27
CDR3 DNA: TGTGCCAGCAGTAAAATTAAGGGATTAAGGAACACTGAAGCTTTCTTT
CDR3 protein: CASSKIKGLRNTEAFF

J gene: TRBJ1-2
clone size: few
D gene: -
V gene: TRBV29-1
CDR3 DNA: TGCAGCGTTGTGGCCGCTAACTATGGCTACACCTTC
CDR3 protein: CSVVAANYGYTF

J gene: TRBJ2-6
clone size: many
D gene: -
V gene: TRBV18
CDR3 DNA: TGTGCCAGCTCGCCAGGGGCCTCTGGGGCCAACGTCCTGACTTTC
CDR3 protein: CASSPGASGANVLTF

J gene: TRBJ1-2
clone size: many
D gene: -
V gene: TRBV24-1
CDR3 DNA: TGTGCCACCAGTGATGCCGTTGATGGCTACACCTTC
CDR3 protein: CATSDAVDGYTF

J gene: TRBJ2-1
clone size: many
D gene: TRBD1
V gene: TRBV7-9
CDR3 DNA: TGTGCCAGCAGCCATCCAGGGGGCCATGAGCAGTTCTTC
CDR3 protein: CASSHPGGHEQFF

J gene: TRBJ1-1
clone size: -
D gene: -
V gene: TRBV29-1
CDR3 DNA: TGCAGCGTCGGAGACAGGCTGAACACTGAAGCTTTCTTT
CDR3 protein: CSVGDRLNTEAFF

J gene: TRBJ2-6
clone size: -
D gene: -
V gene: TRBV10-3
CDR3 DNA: TGTGCCATCAGTGTATCCGGCCCCTCTGGGGCCAACGTCCTGACTTTC
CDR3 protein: CAISVSGPSGANVLTF

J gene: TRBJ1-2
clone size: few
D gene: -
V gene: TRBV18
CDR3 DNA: TGTGCCAGCTCACCACGGGGCTACACCTTC
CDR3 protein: CASSPRGYTF

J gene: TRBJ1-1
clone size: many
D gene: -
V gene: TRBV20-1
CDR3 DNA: TGCAGTGCTAGAGTTCAGGCCCCCACTGAAGCTTTCTTT
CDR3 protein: CSARVQAPTEAFF

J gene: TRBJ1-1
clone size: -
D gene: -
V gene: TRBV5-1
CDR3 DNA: TGCGCCAGCAGCTGGGCAGGGGATACTGAAGCTTTCTTT
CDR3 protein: CASSWAGDTEAFF

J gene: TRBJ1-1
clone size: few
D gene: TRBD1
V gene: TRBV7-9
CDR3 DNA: TGTGCCAGCAGTCGTACTACCCTCAAGCCTGGACAGGGGGGCACTGAAGCTTTCTTT
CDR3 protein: CASSRTTLKPGQGGTEAFF

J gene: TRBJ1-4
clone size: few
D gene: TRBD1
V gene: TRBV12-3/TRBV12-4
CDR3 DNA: TGTGCCAGCAGTTTAAGTGGGACAGGGGACGAAAAACTGTTTTTT
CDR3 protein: CASSLSGTGDEKLFF

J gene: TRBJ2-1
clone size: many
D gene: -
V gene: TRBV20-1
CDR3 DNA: TGCAGTGCTAGAGATCCACGGAACTCCTACAATGAGCAGTTCTTC
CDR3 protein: CSARDPRNSYNEQFF

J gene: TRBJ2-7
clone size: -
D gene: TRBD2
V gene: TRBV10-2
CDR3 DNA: TGCGCCAGCAGTGAGTCTTTTCGGGAGGACAAATACGAGCAGTACTTC
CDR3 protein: CASSESFREDKYEQYF